Given below is one TCR beta chain in context. Antigen: not known. The source of the sample is a study of response to subunit inactivated influenza vaccine. MiXCR, applied by TCRdb to the RT-PCR reads, yields one record per CDR3 protein. The profile shows 650,000 to 700,000 distinct CDR3 sequences, 15% to 19% of them singletons. The study, taken as a whole, reports: Every seasonal influenza vaccination brings in few new T cells, the authors suggested.

V was trimmed by 3 bases and J by 0 bases, leaving 18 bases between them. The V gene's germline CDR1 is SGHAT and CDR2 FQNNGV. This CDR3 is 17 amino acids long. The sequences come from PBMCs from blood, collected 11 to 12 days after vaccination. The V call is TRBV11-2, the J call TRBJ2-7; tentatively, D is TRBD1 or TRBD2 (6 bases each). The sequence came from a man aged 45-60 years who received an inactivated influenza vaccine. The CDR3 here is CASSFSLEGGISYEQYF. The CDR3, as DNA: TGTGCCAGCAGCTTTTCCCTCGAGGGGGGAATCTCCTACGAGCAGTACTTC.